These T cell receptor beta chains were read from a single sample in a study of T-cell memory formation after mild COVID-19. TCRdb reprocessed the 5' RACE reads via MiXCR and lists one record per CDR3 protein. Of 350,000 to 450,000 distinct CDR3 sequences listed, over 15% are singletons. The sequenced sample consisted of PBMCs or a T cell subset sorted from them (not recorded which). These receptors all stem from an adult woman who had mild COVID-19 (a few samples of this study predate the infection). Cell type and time point are not known. Both conserved end residues are part of each CDR3. D genes are given only for firm matches. Expanded clones are given a class, and other clones once, few, many or no size at all.

d_gene: TRBD2; abundance: few; v_gene: TRBV3-1; j_gene: TRBJ2-3; CDR3nt: TGTGCCAGCAGCCCCTTAAATGGGCGGGAGAAAGATACGCAGTATTTT; CDR3aa: CASSPLNGREKDTQYF
d_gene: TRBD1; abundance: -; v_gene: TRBV2; j_gene: TRBJ2-5; CDR3nt: TGTGCCAGCAGGGCCATAGAACAGGGGACGTCTGAGACCCAGTACTTC; CDR3aa: CASRAIEQGTSETQYF
d_gene: TRBD1; abundance: -; v_gene: TRBV29-1; j_gene: TRBJ2-5; CDR3nt: TGCAGCGCACTGACAGGGGAGACCCAGTACTTC; CDR3aa: CSALTGETQYF
d_gene: TRBD1; abundance: -; v_gene: TRBV12-5; j_gene: TRBJ2-1; CDR3nt: TGTGCTAGTGGTTTGGGGGACAGGGGCGGAGGTGACAATGAGCAGTTCTTC; CDR3aa: CASGLGDRGGGDNEQFF
d_gene: TRBD1; abundance: few; v_gene: TRBV6-1; j_gene: TRBJ1-1; CDR3nt: TGTGCCAGCGGGCTACTGACCGGGACAGGTAAATTTGGAAACACTGAAGCTTTCTTT; CDR3aa: CASGLLTGTGKFGNTEAFF
d_gene: -; abundance: many; v_gene: TRBV18; j_gene: TRBJ2-5; CDR3nt: TGTGCCAGCTCACGTCTCAGGGGACAAGAGACCCAGTACTTC; CDR3aa: CASSRLRGQETQYF
d_gene: -; abundance: -; v_gene: TRBV4-1; j_gene: TRBJ1-2; CDR3nt: TGCGCCAGCAGCCAACGGGCGGGCAGCTTTTATGGCTACACCTTC; CDR3aa: CASSQRAGSFYGYTF
d_gene: TRBD2; abundance: few; v_gene: TRBV7-2; j_gene: TRBJ2-2; CDR3nt: TGTGCCAGCAGCTCTTCTAGCGGAAGCACCGGGGAGCTGTTTTTT; CDR3aa: CASSSSSGSTGELFF
d_gene: -; abundance: once; v_gene: TRBV24-1; j_gene: TRBJ2-1; CDR3nt: TGTGCCACCAGTGGAGTAGGACAGTATACAAACAATGAGCAGTTCTTC; CDR3aa: CATSGVGQYTNNEQFF
d_gene: TRBD1; abundance: -; v_gene: TRBV30; j_gene: TRBJ1-2; CDR3nt: TGTGCCACAAAGGGGGCAGGGGAAATTATCGCCCCCTTTTATGGCTACACCTTC; CDR3aa: CATKGAGEIIAPFYGYTF
d_gene: -; abundance: -; v_gene: TRBV12-3/TRBV12-4; j_gene: TRBJ2-1; CDR3nt: TGTGCCAGCAGTTTCTCAGTAGGGGGGGGCTTCTACAATGAGCAGTTCTTC; CDR3aa: CASSFSVGGGFYNEQFF
d_gene: -; abundance: -; v_gene: TRBV27; j_gene: TRBJ1-1; CDR3nt: TGTGCCAGCACCCCTTCCGGGGGGAACACTGAAGCTTTCTTT; CDR3aa: CASTPSGGNTEAFF
d_gene: TRBD1; abundance: few; v_gene: TRBV3-1; j_gene: TRBJ2-7; CDR3nt: TGTGCCAGCAGCCCTTGGACAGGAACTCAGGTTTTC; CDR3aa: CASSPWTGTQVF
d_gene: -; abundance: many; v_gene: TRBV20-1; j_gene: TRBJ1-6; CDR3nt: TGCAGTGCTAGAGATGTGAGGGGAGGTACAGGCTCACCCCTCCACTTT; CDR3aa: CSARDVRGGTGSPLHF
d_gene: -; abundance: -; v_gene: TRBV2; j_gene: TRBJ2-7; CDR3nt: TGTGCCAGCAATTCGTTGAAAGGAAACTACGAGCAGTACTTC; CDR3aa: CASNSLKGNYEQYF
d_gene: TRBD2; abundance: few; v_gene: TRBV7-9; j_gene: TRBJ2-3; CDR3nt: TGTGCCAGCAGCCCTACCCGGGGGGGCGTCGGCACAGATACGCAGTATTTT; CDR3aa: CASSPTRGGVGTDTQYF
d_gene: -; abundance: -; v_gene: TRBV7-9; j_gene: TRBJ1-6; CDR3nt: TGTGCCAGCAGCTCCGGTGGTGAGGTAGTGCATTCACCCCTCCACTTT; CDR3aa: CASSSGGEVVHSPLHF
d_gene: TRBD2; abundance: -; v_gene: TRBV5-4; j_gene: TRBJ2-1; CDR3nt: TGTGCCAGCAGCTTGGTGGTGCCGCGGGAGGGATCATGGTACAATGAGCAGTTCTTC; CDR3aa: CASSLVVPREGSWYNEQFF
d_gene: -; abundance: few; v_gene: TRBV7-2; j_gene: TRBJ1-1; CDR3nt: TGTGCCAGCAGCCGAGGGTTCATGAACACTGAAGCTTTCTTT; CDR3aa: CASSRGFMNTEAFF
d_gene: -; abundance: few; v_gene: TRBV6-8; j_gene: TRBJ1-2; CDR3nt: TGTGCCAGCAGTTACTCTCGGCAGGACGGCTTCTATGGCTACACCTTC; CDR3aa: CASSYSRQDGFYGYTF
d_gene: TRBD2; abundance: -; v_gene: TRBV7-8; j_gene: TRBJ2-5; CDR3nt: TGTGCCAGCAGAAACCTAGCGGGGGGAGGGGAGACCCAGTACTTC; CDR3aa: CASRNLAGGGETQYF
d_gene: -; abundance: few; v_gene: TRBV5-1; j_gene: TRBJ1-3; CDR3nt: TGCGCCAGCACCCCTGGGGGGAGTGGAAACACCATATATTTT; CDR3aa: CASTPGGSGNTIYF
d_gene: TRBD1; abundance: many; v_gene: TRBV15; j_gene: TRBJ2-1; CDR3nt: TGTGCCACCAGGAACGGGACAGTTAGGAATGAGCAGTTCTTC; CDR3aa: CATRNGTVRNEQFF
d_gene: TRBD1; abundance: few; v_gene: TRBV27; j_gene: TRBJ1-2; CDR3nt: TGTGCCAGCAGTCAGCTCACAGGGGGGTATGGCTACACCTTC; CDR3aa: CASSQLTGGYGYTF
d_gene: -; abundance: -; v_gene: TRBV4-1; j_gene: TRBJ1-1; CDR3nt: TGCGCCAGCAGCCAAGAATTCGTAGGCAGCACTGAAGCTTTCTTT; CDR3aa: CASSQEFVGSTEAFF
d_gene: TRBD1; abundance: -; v_gene: TRBV12-3/TRBV12-4; j_gene: TRBJ1-5; CDR3nt: TGTGCCAGCACCCATGGGACAGGGGGTCAGCCCCAGCATTTT; CDR3aa: CASTHGTGGQPQHF